This section outlines one TCR beta chain sequence together with its context. This specimen comes from a study of blood T cell repertoires in COVID-19. The wider study: The analysed material was cDNA or gDNA that came from T cells, B-cell-depleted T cells, or PBMCs.

Measured with immunoSEQ multiplex PCR; TCRdb has only the in-frame clones, and not every one. The data contain tens of thousands of clones, over 75% of them singletons. The CDR3 is made up of 15 amino acids. Germline CDR1 reads SEHNR; CDR2 reads FQNEAQ (reference sequence). V lost 3 bases and J 5 bases, leaving 13 bases between the germline ends. The material sequenced was peripheral blood. The rearrangement uses TRBV7-9 and TRBJ2-2; D is possibly TRBD2 (5 bases). The sequence was obtained from a woman aged 55-75 years with acute or convalescent COVID-19. In nucleotides, the CDR3 is TGTGCCAGCAGCTTGGGGAGAATGGGGACCGGGGAGCTGTTTTTT. It encodes CASSLGRMGTGELFF.